This T cell receptor beta chain was retrieved from a study of blood T cell repertoires in COVID-19. Across the study: Sample material is recorded as cDNA or gDNA derived from T cells, B-cell-depleted T cells, or PBMCs.

Germline trimming cut 7 bases from V and 0 bases from J; bases unmatched to any gene: 8. The CDR3 loop spans 16 amino acids. The germline V gene encodes CDR1 SGHVS and CDR2 FQNEAQ. In the original analysis: How many nucleated cells were present was estimated from reference gene primer amplification. Produced via immunoSEQ multiplex PCR; TCRdb's table is partial and in-frame only. V and J calls and clone size are given by that table; D and trimming were obtained from the DNA. The sample yields around 65,000 clones, over 75% seen once. This receptor was taken from a man aged 55-75 years with acute or convalescent COVID-19. The rearrangement links TRBV7-8 to TRBJ1-2; 10 nucleotides line up with TRBD1. Material: peripheral blood. CDR3 in DNA: TGTGCCAGCACCCGGACAGGGGGTCGTACTAACTATGGCTACACCTTC. Protein: CASTRTGGRTNYGYTF.